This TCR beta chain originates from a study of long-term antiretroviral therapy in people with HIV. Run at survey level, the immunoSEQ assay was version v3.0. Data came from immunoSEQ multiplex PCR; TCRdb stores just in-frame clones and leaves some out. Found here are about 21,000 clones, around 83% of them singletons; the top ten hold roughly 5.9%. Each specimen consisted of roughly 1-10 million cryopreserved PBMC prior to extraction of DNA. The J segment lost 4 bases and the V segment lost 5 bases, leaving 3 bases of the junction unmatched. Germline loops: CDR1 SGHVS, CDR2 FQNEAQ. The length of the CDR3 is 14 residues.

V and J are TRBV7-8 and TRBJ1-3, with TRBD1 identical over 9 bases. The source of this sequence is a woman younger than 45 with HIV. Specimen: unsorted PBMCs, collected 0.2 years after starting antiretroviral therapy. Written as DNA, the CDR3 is TGTGCCAGCAGCCTCGGGACAGGGGGAAACACCATATATTTT. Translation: CASSLGTGGNTIYF.